The clone carrying this T cell receptor beta chain was picked up many times. The source material, RNA transcripts, was used to amplify TCR beta CDR3 regions. Using the HTBI primer set, a first-round RT-PCR was run on the TCR CDR3. TCRdb passed the multiplex PCR reads through MiXCR, listing each CDR3 protein once. The sample includes under 300,000 distinct CDR3 sequences, over 12% of them seen just once. There are 12 residues in the CDR3. The V end lost 3 bases, the J end lost 1 base, and 2 bases lay between the germline ends. The entry originates in a study of T cells in Graves' hyperthyroidism and ophthalmopathy.

Sequences were obtained from blood. This sequence joins TRBV12-3 or TRBV12-4 and TRBJ2-3; D unresolved. The clonotype comes from a woman aged 45-65 years with Graves' hyperthyroidism that later progressed to Graves' ophthalmopathy. The CDR3 DNA follows: TGTGCCAGCAGTTTCGGCACAGATACGCAGTATTTT. It encodes CASSFGTDTQYF.